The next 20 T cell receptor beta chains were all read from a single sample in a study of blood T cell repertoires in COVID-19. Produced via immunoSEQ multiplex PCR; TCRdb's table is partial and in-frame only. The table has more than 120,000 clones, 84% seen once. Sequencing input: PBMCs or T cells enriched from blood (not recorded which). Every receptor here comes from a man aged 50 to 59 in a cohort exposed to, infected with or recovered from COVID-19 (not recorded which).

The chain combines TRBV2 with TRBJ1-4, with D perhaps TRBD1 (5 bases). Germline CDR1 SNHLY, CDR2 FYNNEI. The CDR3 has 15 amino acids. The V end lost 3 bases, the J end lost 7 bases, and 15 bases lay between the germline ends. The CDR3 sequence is CASSEGLDLGEKLFF. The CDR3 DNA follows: TGTGCCAGCAGTGAGGGGCTAGATCTCGGTGAAAAACTGTTTTTT.

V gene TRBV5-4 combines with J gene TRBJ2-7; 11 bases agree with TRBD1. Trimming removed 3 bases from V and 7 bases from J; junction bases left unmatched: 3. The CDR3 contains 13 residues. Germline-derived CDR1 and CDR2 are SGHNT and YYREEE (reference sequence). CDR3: CASSWGQGGEQYF. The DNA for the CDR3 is TGTGCCAGCAGCTGGGGACAGGGGGGGGAGCAGTACTTC.

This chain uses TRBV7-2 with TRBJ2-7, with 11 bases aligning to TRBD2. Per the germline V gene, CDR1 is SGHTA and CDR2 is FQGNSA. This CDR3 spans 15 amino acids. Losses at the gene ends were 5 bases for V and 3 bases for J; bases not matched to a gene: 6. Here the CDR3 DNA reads TGTGCCAGCAGCCTTGGACTAGCGGGCCTCTACGAGCAGTACTTC. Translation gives CASSLGLAGLYEQYF.

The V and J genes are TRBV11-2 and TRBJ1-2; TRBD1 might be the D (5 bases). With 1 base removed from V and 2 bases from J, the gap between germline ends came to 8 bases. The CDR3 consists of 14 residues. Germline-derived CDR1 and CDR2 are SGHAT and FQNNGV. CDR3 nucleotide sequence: TGTGCCAGCAGCTTAGGACAGACCAACTATGGCTACACCTTC. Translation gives CASSLGQTNYGYTF.

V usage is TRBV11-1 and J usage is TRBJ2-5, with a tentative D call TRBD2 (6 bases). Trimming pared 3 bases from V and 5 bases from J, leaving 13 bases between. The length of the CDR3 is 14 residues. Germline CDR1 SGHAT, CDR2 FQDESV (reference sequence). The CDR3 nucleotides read TGTGCCAGCAGCTTGGCGGGACGGATGGAGACCCAGTACTTC. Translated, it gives CASSLAGRMETQYF.

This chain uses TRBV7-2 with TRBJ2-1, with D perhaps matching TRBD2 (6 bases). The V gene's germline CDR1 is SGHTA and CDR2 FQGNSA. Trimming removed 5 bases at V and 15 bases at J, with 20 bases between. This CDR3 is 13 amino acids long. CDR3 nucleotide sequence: TGTGCCAGCAGCCCTAGGGGTGGTGGGACTCCGTTCTTC. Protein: CASSPRGGGTPFF.

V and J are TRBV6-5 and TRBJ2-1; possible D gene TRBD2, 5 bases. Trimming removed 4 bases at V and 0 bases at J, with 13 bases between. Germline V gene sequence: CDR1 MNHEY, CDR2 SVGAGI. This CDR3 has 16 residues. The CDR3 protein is CASSSVGVSSYNEQFF. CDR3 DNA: TGTGCCAGCAGTTCCGTCGGGGTAAGCTCCTACAATGAGCAGTTCTTC.

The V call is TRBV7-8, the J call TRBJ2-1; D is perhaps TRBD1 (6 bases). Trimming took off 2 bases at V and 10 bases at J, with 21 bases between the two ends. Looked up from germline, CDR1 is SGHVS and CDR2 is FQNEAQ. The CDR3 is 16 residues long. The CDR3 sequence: CASSLTGTRPHWEQFF. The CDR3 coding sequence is TGTGCCAGCAGCTTAACCGGGACAAGACCTCATTGGGAGCAGTTCTTC.

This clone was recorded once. The chain's CDR3 is CAWSGPTAYLRNYGYTF. The CDR3 DNA sequence: TGTGCCTGGAGTGGCCCGACAGCCTACCTAAGGAACTATGGCTACACCTTC. V is TRBV30 and J is TRBJ1-2, with a weak D call TRBD1 (5 bases). V lost 1 base and J lost 2, with 20 bases in between. The CDR3 covers 17 residues. Germline lookup yields CDR1 GTSNPN and CDR2 SVGIG (reference sequence).

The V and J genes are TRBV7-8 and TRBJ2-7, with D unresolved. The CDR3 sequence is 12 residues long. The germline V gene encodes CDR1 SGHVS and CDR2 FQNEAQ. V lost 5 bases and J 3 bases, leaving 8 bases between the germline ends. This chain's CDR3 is CASSLTGYEQYF. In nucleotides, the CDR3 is TGTGCCAGCAGCCTCACTGGCTACGAGCAGTACTTC.

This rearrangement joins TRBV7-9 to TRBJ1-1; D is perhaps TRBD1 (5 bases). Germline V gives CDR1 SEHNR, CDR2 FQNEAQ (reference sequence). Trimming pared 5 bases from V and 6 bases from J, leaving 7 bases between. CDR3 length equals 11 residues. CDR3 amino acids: CASSETAEAFF. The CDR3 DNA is TGTGCCAGCAGCGAGACAGCTGAAGCTTTCTTT.

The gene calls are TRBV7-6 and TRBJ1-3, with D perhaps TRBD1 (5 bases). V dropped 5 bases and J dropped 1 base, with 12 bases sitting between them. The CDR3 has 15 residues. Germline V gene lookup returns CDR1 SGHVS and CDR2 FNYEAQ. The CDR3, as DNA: TGTGCCAGCAGCCCCAGGGTCGGGTCTGGAAACACCATATATTTT. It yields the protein CASSPRVGSGNTIYF.

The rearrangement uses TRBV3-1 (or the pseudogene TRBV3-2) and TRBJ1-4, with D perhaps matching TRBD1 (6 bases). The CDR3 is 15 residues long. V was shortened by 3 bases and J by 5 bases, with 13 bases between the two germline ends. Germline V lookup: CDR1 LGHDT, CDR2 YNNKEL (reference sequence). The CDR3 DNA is TGTGCCAGCAGCCAGGGCAGGGGCCCGAATGAAAAACTGTTTTTT. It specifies CASSQGRGPNEKLFF.

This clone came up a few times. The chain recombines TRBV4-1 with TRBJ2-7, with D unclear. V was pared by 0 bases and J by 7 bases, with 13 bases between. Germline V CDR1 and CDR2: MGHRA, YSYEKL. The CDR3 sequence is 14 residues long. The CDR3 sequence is CASSQDRPGWEQYF. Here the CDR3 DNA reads TGCGCCAGCAGCCAAGATCGCCCCGGGTGGGAGCAGTACTTC.

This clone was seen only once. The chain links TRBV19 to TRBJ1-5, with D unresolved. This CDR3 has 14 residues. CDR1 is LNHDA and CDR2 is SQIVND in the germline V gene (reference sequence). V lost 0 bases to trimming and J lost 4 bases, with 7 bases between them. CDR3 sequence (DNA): TGTGCCAGTAGTATAGAGGGCACTAATCAGCCCCAGCATTTT. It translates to CASSIEGTNQPQHF. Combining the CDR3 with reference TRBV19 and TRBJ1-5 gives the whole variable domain DGGITQSPKYLFRKEGQNVTLSCEQNLNHDAMYWYRQDPGQGLRLIYYSQIVNDFQKGDIAEGYSVSREKKESFPLTVTSAQKNPTAFYLCASSIEGTNQPQHFGDGTRLSIL.

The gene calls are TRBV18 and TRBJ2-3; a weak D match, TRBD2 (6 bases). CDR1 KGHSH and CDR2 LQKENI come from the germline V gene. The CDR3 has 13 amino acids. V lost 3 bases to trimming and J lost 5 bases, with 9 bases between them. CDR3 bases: TGTGCCAGCTCACCCCATAGCGGAGATACGCAGTATTTT. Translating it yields CASSPHSGDTQYF.

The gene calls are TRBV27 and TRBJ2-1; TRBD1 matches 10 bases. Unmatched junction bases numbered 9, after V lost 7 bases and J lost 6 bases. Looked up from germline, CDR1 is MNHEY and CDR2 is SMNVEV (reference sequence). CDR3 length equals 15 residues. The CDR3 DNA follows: TGTGCCAGCACCACCTTCCGGGACAGGGGCAATGAGCAGTTCTTC. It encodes CASTTFRDRGNEQFF.

The CDR3, as DNA: TGCGCCAGCAGCCTGACAGGGGCTGAAGCTTTCTTT. This translates into CASSLTGAEAFF. The chain has TRBV5-1 and TRBJ1-1, with 8 bases identical to TRBD1. J lost 6 bases, V lost 4 bases, and 2 bases had no gene match. Per the germline V gene, CDR1 is SGHRS and CDR2 is YFSETQ. The CDR3 contains 12 residues.

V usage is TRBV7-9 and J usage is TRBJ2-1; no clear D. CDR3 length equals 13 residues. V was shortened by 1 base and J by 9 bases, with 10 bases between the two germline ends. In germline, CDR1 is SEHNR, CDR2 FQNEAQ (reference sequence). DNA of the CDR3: TGTGCCAGCAGCTTAGAAAGCGTGGGTGAGCAGTTCTTC. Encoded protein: CASSLESVGEQFF. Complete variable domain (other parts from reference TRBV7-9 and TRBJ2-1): DTGVSQNPRHKITKRGQNVTFRCDPISEHNRLYWYRQTLGQGPEFLTYFQNEAQLEKSRLLSDRFSAERPKGSFSTLEIQRTEQGDSAMYLCASSLESVGEQFFGPGTRLTVL.

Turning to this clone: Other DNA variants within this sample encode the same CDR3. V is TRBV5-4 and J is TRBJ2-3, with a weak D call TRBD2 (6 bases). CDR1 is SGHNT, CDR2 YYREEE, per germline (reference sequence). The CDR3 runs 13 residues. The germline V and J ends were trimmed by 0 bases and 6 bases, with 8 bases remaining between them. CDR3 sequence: CASSLARGDTQYF. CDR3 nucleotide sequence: TGTGCCAGCAGCTTGGCCCGGGGGGATACGCAGTATTTT.